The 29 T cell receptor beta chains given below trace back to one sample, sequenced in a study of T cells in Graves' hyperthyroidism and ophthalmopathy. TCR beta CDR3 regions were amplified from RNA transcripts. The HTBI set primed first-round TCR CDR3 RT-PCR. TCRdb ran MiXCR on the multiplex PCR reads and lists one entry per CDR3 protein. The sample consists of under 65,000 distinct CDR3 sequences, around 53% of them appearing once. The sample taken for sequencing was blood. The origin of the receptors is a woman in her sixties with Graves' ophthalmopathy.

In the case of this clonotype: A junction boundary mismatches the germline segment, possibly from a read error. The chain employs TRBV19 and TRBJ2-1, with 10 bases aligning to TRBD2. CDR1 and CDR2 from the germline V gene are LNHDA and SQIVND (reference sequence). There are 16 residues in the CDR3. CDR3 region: CASSISPAGGGNEQLF. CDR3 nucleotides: TGTGCCAGTAGTATCTCCCCAGCGGGAGGGGGCAATGAGCAGCTCTTC.

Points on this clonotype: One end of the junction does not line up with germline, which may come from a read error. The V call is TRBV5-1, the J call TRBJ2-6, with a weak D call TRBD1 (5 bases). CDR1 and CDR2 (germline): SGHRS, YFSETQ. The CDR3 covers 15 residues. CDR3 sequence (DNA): TGCGCCAGCAGCTTGGCCACCTCTGGGGCCAACGTCCTTACTTTC. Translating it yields CASSLATSGANVLTF.

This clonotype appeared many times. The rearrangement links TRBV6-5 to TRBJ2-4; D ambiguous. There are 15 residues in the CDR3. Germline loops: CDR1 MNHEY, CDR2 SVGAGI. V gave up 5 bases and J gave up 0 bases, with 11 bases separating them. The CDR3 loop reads CASSPKFLAKNIQYF. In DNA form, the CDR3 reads TGTGCCAGCAGTCCTAAGTTTCTAGCCAAAAACATTCAGTACTTC.

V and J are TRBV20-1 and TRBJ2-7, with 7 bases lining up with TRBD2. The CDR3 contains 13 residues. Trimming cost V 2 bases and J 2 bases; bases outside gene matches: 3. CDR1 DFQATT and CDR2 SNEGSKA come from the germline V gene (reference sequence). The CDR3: CSARQGLTYEQYF. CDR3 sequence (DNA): TGCAGTGCTAGACAGGGACTAACCTACGAGCAGTACTTC.

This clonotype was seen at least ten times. Here the CDR3 DNA reads TGTGCTAGTGGTTTGCCACAGGGGGCGAACACTGAAGCTTTCTTT. Protein: CASGLPQGANTEAFF. The V call is TRBV12-5, the J call TRBJ1-1, with TRBD1 identical over 9 bases. CDR3 length equals 15 residues. Looked up from germline, CDR1 is LGHNT and CDR2 is FRNRAP. The trim removed 2 bases at V and 1 base at J, leaving 2 bases unmatched.

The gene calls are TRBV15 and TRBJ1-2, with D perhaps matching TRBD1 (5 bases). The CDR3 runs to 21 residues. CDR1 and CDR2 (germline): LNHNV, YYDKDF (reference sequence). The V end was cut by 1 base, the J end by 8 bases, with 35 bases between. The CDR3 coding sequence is TGTGCCACCAGCAGAGGACAGTCTGACAATGAGCAGTTACGTCCGCAGGAAGGCTACACCTTC. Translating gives CATSRGQSDNEQLRPQEGYTF.

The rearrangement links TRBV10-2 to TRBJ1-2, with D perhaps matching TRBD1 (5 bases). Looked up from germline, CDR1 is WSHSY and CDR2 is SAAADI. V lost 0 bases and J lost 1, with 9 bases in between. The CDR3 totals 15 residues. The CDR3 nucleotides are TGCGCCAGCAGTGAGTCATCAGGACATAACTATGGCTACACCTTC. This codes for CASSESSGHNYGYTF.

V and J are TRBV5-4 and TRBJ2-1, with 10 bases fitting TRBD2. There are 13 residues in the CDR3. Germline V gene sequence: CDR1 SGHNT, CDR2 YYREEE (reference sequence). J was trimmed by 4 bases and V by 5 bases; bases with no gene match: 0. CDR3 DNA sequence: TGTGCCAGCAGGACTAGCGGGTACAATGAGCAGTTCTTC. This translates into CASRTSGYNEQFF. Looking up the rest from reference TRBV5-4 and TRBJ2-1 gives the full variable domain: ETGVTQSPTHLIKTRGQQVTLRCSSQSGHNTVSWYQQALGQGPQFIFQYYREEENGRGNFPPRFSGLQFPNYSSELNVNALELDDSALYLCASRTSGYNEQFFGPGTRLTVL.

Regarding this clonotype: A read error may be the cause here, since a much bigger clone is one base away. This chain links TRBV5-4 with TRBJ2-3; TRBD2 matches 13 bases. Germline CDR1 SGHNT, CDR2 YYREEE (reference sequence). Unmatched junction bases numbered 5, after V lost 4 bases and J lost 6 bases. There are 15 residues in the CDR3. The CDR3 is CASSQLAGGPDTQYF. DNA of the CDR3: TGTGCCAGCAGCCAACTAGCGGGGGGGCCGGATACGCAGTATTTT. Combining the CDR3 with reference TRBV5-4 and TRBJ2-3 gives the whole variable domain ETGVTQSPTHLIKTRGQQVTLRCSSQSGHNTVSWYQQALGQGPQFIFQYYREEENGRGNFPPRFSGLQFPNYSSELNVNALELDDSALYLCASSQLAGGPDTQYFGPGTRLTVL.

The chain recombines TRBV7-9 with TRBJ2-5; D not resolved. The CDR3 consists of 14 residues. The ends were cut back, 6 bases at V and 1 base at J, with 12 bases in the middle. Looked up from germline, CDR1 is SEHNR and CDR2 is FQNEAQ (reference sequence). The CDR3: CASRAPGFQETQYF. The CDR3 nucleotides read TGTGCCAGCAGGGCTCCCGGCTTCCAAGAGACCCAGTACTTC. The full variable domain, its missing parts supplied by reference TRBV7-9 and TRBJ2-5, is DTGVSQNPRHKITKRGQNVTFRCDPISEHNRLYWYRQTLGQGPEFLTYFQNEAQLEKSRLLSDRFSAERPKGSFSTLEIQRTEQGDSAMYLCASRAPGFQETQYFGPGTRLLVL.

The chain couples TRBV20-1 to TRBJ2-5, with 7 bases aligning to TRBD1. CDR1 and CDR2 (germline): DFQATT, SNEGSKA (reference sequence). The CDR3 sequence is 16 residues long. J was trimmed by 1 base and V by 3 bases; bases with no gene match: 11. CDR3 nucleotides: TGCAGTGCTAGTCCAACAGGGGAACAGCTCCAAGAGACCCAGTACTTC. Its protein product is CSASPTGEQLQETQYF.

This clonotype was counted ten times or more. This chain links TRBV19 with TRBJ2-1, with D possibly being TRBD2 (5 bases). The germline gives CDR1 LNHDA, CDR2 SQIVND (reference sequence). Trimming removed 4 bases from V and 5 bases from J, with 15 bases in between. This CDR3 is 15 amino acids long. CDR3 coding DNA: TGTGCCAGTAGTAAACCTTTGACTATAAACAATGAGCAGTTCTTC. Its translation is CASSKPLTINNEQFF. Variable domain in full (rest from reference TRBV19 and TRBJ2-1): DGGITQSPKYLFRKEGQNVTLSCEQNLNHDAMYWYRQDPGQGLRLIYYSQIVNDFQKGDIAEGYSVSREKKESFPLTVTSAQKNPTAFYLCASSKPLTINNEQFFGPGTRLTVL.

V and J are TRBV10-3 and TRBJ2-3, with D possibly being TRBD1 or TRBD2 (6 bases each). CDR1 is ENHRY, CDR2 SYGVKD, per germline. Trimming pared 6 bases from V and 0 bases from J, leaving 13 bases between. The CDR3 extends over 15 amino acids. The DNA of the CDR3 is TGTGCCATCAGCGATTGGGGGGCGAGCACAGATACGCAGTATTTT. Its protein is CAISDWGASTDTQYF.

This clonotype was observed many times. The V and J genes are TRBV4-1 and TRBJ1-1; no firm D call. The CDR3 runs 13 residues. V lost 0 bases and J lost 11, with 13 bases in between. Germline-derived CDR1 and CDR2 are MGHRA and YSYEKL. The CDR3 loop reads CASSQDRTFRAFF. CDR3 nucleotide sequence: TGCGCCAGCAGCCAAGATAGGACCTTCCGCGCTTTCTTT.

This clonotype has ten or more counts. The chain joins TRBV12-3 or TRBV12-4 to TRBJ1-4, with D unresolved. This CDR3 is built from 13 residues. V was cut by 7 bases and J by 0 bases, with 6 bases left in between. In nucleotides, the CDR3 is TGTGCCAGCACTTCAACAACTAATGAAAAACTGTTTTTT. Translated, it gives CASTSTTNEKLFF.

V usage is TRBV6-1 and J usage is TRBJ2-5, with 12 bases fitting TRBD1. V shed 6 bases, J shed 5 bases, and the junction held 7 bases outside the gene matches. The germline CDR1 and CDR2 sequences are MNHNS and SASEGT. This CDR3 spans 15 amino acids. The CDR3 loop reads CASSLTGTGGETQYF. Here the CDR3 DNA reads TGTGCCAGCAGCCTGACCGGGACAGGGGGCGAGACCCAGTACTTC.

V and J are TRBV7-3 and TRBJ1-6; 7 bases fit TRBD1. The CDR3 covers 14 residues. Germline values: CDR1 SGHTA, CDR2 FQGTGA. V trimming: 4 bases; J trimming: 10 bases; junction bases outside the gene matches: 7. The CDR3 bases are TGTGCCAGCAGCTGGGGGACAGTCGGCTCACCCCTCCACTTT. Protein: CASSWGTVGSPLHF.

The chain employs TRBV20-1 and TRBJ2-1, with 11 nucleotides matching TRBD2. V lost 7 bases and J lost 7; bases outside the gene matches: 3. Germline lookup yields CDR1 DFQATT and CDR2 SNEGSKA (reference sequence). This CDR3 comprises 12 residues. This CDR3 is CSVAGGPNEQFF. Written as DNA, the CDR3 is TGCAGTGTAGCGGGAGGGCCGAATGAGCAGTTCTTC.

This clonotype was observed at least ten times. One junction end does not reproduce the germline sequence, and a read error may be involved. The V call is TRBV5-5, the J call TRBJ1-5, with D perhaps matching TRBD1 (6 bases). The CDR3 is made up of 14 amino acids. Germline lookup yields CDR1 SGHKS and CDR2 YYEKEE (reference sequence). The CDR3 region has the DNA TGTGCCCGCAGCCTGACAGGCCTCAATCAGCCCCAGCATTTT. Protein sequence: CARSLTGLNQPQHF.

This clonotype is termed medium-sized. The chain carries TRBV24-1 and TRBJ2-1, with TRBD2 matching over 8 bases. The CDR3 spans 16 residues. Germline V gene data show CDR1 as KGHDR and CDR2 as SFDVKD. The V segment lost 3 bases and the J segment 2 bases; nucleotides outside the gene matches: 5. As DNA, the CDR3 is TGTGCCACCAGTGATGCCCTTAGCGGGACCTACAATGAGCAGTTCTTC. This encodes CATSDALSGTYNEQFF.

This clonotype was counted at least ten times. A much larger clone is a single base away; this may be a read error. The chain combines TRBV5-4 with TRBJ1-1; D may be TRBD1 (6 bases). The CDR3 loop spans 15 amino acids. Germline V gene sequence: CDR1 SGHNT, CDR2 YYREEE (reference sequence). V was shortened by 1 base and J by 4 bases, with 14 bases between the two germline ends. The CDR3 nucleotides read TGTGCCAGCAGCTTGCGGGGCAGGGGCGTCACTGAAGCTTTCTTT. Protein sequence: CASSLRGRGVTEAFF.

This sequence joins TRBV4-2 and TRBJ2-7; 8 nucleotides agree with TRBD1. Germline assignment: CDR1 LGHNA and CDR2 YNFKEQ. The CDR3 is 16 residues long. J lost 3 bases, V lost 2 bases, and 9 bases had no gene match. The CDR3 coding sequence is TGTGCCAGCAGCCAATTAACCGGGACAGGCCTCTACGAGCAGTACTTC. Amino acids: CASSQLTGTGLYEQYF.

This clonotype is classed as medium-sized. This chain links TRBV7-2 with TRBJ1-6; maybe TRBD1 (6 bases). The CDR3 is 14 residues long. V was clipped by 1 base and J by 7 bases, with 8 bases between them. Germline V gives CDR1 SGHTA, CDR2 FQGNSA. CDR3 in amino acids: CASSLGTANSPLHF. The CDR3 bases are TGTGCCAGCAGCTTAGGGACAGCGAATTCACCCCTCCACTTT.

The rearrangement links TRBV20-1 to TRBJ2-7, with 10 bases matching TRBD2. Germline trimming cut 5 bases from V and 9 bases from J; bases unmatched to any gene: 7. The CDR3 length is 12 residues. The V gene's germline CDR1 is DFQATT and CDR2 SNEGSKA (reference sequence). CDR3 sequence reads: CSALPGLARQYF. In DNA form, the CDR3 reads TGCAGTGCTCTTCCGGGACTAGCGAGGCAGTACTTC.

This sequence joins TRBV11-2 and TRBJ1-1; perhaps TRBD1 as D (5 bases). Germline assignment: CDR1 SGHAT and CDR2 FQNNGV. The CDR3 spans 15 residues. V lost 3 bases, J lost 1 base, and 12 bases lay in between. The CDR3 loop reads CASSFLGHWNTEAFF. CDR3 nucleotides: TGTGCCAGCAGCTTTCTCGGACACTGGAACACTGAAGCTTTCTTT.

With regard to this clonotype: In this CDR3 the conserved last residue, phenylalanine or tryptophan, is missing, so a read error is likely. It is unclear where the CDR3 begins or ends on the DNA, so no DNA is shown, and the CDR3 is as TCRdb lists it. This chain's CDR3 is CSATETGGYGYTFGS. V is TRBV20-1 and J is TRBJ2-5; TRBD1 reflects the table's D call only, with no check against the DNA. Looked up from germline, CDR1 is DFQATT and CDR2 is SNEGSKA (reference sequence). The CDR3 is 15 amino acids long, termini counted.

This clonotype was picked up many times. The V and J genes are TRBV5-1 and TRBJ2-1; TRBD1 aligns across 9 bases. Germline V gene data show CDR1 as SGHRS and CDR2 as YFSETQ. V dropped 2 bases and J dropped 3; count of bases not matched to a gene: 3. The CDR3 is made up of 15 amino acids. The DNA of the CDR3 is TGCGCCAGCAGCTTCGGGACAGGGTTCTACAATGAGCAGTTCTTC. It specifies CASSFGTGFYNEQFF.

The CDR3 loop is CSAQDGQGVYEQYF. In DNA form, the CDR3 reads TGCAGTGCCCAGGACGGACAGGGGGTATACGAGCAGTACTTC. The genes are TRBV20-1 and TRBJ2-7; TRBD1 agrees at 10 bases. V shed 6 bases, J shed 4 bases, and the junction held 9 bases outside the gene matches. Germline loops: CDR1 DFQATT, CDR2 SNEGSKA (reference sequence). This CDR3 contains 14 residues.

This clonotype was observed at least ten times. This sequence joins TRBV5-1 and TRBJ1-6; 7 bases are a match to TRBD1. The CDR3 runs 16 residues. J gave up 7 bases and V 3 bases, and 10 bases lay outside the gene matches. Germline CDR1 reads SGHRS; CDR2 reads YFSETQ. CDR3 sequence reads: CASSWASGTENSPLHF. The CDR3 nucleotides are TGCGCCAGCAGCTGGGCCTCCGGGACAGAAAATTCACCCCTCCACTTT.